This T cell receptor (beta chain) is drawn from a study of cytomegalovirus exposure and HLA in healthy donors. PCR was performed using 60 Vbeta and 13 Jbeta primers. Here immunoSEQ multiplex PCR was the method, and the copy in TCRdb shows in-frame clones only, minus some. The data hold roughly 130,000 clones, with around 8.5% observed a single time. CDR1 and CDR2 from the germline V gene are SGHRS and YFSETQ. V was clipped by 5 bases and J by 8 bases, with 20 bases between them. The CDR3 loop spans 15 amino acids. This chain uses TRBV5-1 with TRBJ2-1, with D possibly being TRBD2 (6 bases). The TCR sequence derives from a man aged 40-50 years in good health and CMV-seronegative. Sequencing used PBMCs. This chain's CDR3 is CASSSGGTSSDEQFF. The DNA of the CDR3 is TGCGCCAGCAGTTCAGGCGGGACGTCCTCCGATGAGCAGTTCTTC.